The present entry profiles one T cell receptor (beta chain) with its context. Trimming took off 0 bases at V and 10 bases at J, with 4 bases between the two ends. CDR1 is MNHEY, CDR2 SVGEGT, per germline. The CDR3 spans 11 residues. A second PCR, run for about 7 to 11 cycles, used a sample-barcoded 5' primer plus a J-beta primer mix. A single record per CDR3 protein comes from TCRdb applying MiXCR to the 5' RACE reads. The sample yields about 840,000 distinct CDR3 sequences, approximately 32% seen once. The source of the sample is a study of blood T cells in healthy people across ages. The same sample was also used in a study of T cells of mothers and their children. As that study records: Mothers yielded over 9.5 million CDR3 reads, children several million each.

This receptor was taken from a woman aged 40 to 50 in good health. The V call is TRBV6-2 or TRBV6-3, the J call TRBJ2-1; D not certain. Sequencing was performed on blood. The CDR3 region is CASSYSKEQFF. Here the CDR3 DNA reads TGTGCCAGCAGTTACTCCAAGGAGCAGTTCTTC.